This TCR beta chain was profiled in a study of Ad26.COV2.S vaccination and SARS-CoV-2 variants. The overall study: Once or twice, 56 days apart, Ad26.COV2.S was delivered intramuscularly. Findings of the study overall: Breadth, reportedly substantial, characterized the spike-specific CD8+ and CD4+ T cell responses after vaccination.

The treatment was: roughly 20 received Ad26.COV2.S at low or high dose, single or two shots; about five received placebo; per-sample allocation not given. Day 63 after the first vaccine or placebo injection was the time point for sampling. An Ad26 vector was used to express Wuhan-strain SARS-CoV-2 spike as the vaccine. The V gene's germline CDR1 is SGHTA and CDR2 FQGNSA. V was cut by 6 bases and J by 3 bases, with 12 bases left in between. This CDR3 comprises 14 residues. With regard to this clone: Antigen unknown.

Data came from immunoSEQ multiplex PCR; TCRdb stores just in-frame clones and leaves some out. The sample yields 380,000 or so clones, about 88% seen once. The source material was peripheral blood, sampled in a trial of Ad26.COV2.S vaccine versus placebo. The TCR comes from a person aged 18-60 years who received the Ad26.COV2.S COVID-19 vaccine or a placebo. The rearrangement uses TRBV7-2 and TRBJ1-5, with D perhaps TRBD1 (6 bases). The CDR3 nucleotides read TGTGCCAGCAGGGGAAACAGGGCCAATCAGCCCCAGCATTTT. Its protein is CASRGNRANQPQHF.